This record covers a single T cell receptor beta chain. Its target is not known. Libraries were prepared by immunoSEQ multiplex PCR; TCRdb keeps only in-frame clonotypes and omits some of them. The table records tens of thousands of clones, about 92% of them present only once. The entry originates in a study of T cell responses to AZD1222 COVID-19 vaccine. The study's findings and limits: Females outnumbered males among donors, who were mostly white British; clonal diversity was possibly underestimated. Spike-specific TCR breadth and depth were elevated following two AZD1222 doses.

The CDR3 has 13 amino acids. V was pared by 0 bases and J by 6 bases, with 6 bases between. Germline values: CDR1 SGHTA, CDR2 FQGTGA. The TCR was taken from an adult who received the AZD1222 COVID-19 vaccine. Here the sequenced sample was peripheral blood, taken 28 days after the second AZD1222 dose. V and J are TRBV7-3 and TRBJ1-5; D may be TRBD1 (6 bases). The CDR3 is CASSLTRGQPQHF. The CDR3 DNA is TGTGCCAGCAGCTTAACCAGGGGTCAGCCCCAGCATTTT.